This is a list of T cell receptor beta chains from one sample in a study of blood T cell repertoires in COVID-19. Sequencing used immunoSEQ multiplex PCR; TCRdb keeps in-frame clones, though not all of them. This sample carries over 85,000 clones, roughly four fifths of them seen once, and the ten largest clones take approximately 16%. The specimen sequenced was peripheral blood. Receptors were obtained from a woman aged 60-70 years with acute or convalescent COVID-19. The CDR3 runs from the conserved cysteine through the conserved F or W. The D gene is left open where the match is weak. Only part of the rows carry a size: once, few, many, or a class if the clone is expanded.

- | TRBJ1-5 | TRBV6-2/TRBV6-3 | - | TGTGCCAGCAGTTCTGCTTCCGGGGGAGTTAATCAGCCCCAGCATTTT | CASSSASGGVNQPQHF
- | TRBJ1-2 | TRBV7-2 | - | TGTGCCAGCAGCTTAGCAGGGGACTATGGCTACACCTTC | CASSLAGDYGYTF
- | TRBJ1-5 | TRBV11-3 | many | TGTGCCAGCAGCCAAGGGGCGAATCAGCCCCAGCATTTT | CASSQGANQPQHF
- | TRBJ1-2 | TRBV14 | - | TGTGCCAGCAGCCTCCCTGGAGGTGGCTACACCTTC | CASSLPGGGYTF
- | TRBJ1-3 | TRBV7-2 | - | TGTGCCAGCAGCCTCACCTTGGGGCGTAGGGTGGGAAACACCATATATTTT | CASSLTLGRRVGNTIYF
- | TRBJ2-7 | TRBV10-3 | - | TGTGCCATCAAAGCAGACACCACGGACGAGCAGTACTTC | CAIKADTTDEQYF
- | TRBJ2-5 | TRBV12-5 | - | TGTGCTAGTGCCCCGCAAGTGGGGGGGCCAGAGACCCAGTACTTC | CASAPQVGGPETQYF
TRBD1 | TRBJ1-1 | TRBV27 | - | TGTGCCAGCAGTTTTTCAGGACAGGTCTACACTGAAGCTTTCTTT | CASSFSGQVYTEAFF
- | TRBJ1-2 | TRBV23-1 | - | TGCGCCAGCAGACGACATATTTCTCAAGGCTACACCTTC | CASRRHISQGYTF
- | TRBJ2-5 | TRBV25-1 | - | TGTGCCAGCAGTGACGGTCTAGGACAAAAGACCCAGTACTTC | CASSDGLGQKTQYF
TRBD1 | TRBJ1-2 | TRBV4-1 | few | TGCGCCAGCAGCCACCCCGGGACAGGGGCTGGCTACACCTTC | CASSHPGTGAGYTF
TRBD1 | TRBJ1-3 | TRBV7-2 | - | TGTGCCAGCAGCGCCAGACAGGGTCGGAACACCATATATTTT | CASSARQGRNTIYF
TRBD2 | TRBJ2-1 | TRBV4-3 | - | TGCGCCAGCAGCACGAGCGGGGTCTCCTACAATGAGCAGTTCTTC | CASSTSGVSYNEQFF
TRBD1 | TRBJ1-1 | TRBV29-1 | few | TGCAGCGTCCAGAAGGGGGCGGTAAGCACTGAAGCTTTCTTT | CSVQKGAVSTEAFF
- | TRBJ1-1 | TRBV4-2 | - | TGTGCCAGCAGCCAATGGGCCACCTCGAACACTGAAGCTTTCTTT | CASSQWATSNTEAFF
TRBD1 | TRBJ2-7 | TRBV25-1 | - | TGTGCCAGCAGTGATCCCGCCTCAGGGGGCTACGAGCAGTACTTC | CASSDPASGGYEQYF
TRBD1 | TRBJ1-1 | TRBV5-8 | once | TGTGCCAGCAGGCTACGAGGACAGGGGGGAACTGAAGCTTTCTTT | CASRLRGQGGTEAFF
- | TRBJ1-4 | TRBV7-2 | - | TGTGCCAGCAGCTTAGCATGGGGGCTTGATGAAAAACTGTTTTTT | CASSLAWGLDEKLFF
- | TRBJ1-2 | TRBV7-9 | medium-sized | TGTGCCAGCAGTCTTAACCAACAGGGACGATCTGGCTACACCTTC | CASSLNQQGRSGYTF
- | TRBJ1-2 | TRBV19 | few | TGTGCCAGTAGTTTCACAGGGTACGGCTACACCTTC | CASSFTGYGYTF